The present T cell receptor (beta chain) was sequenced within a study of response to subunit inactivated influenza vaccine. Study results and caveats: After each seasonal influenza vaccination, few new T cells are recruited, the authors suggested.

Remarks on this clonotype: Its cognate antigen is unknown.

A single record per CDR3 protein comes from TCRdb applying MiXCR to the RT-PCR reads. The table includes roughly 780,000 distinct CDR3 sequences, around a sixth detected once. V was clipped by 4 bases and J by 3 bases, with 13 bases between them. This CDR3 region has 14 residues. CDR1 SGHTA and CDR2 FQGNSA come from the germline V gene. The chain uses TRBV7-2 and TRBJ2-7; a possible D gene is TRBD2 (6 bases). This sequence originates from a man in his forties or fifties who received an inactivated influenza vaccine. This material consisted of PBMCs from blood, taken less than 6 days after vaccination. CDR3 coding DNA: TGTGCCAGCAGCTCCCAAGCGGGTGTCTACGAGCAGTACTTC. It encodes CASSSQAGVYEQYF.